This T cell receptor beta chain was identified in a study of glioma-infiltrating T cells. Findings and caveats of the study: Tissue and blood shared very few CDR3 sequences. Above-expected tissue-blood divergence occurred in all gliomas, most in low-grade ones.

The iRepertoire nested amplicon-rescue multiplex PCR amplified TCR alpha and beta CDR3s from RNA. For one-step reverse transcription and amplification, roughly 85-450 ng of tissue mRNA or PBMC total RNA was used. TCRdb re-called the multiplex PCR reads through MiXCR, storing one row per CDR3 protein. The table shows about 130,000 distinct CDR3 sequences, with about 25% occurring only once. This clonotype has a count of ten or more. Its specificity is unknown. The CDR3 extends over 17 amino acids. In germline, CDR1 is MNHNS, CDR2 SASEGT. The trim removed 11 bases at V and 0 bases at J, leaving 15 bases unmatched.

Specimen: glioma tissue, nonneoplastic brain tissue, or PBMCs (not recorded which). The chain combines TRBV6-1 with TRBJ2-1; 8 bases agree with TRBD2. This TCR was recovered from a human donor with low-grade glioma or glioblastoma, undergoing nonglioma brain surgery, or in good health (not recorded which). The CDR3 sequence: CAAGGPIAGSSYNEQFF. In DNA form, the CDR3 reads TGTGCCGCGGGGGGACCAATAGCGGGGAGCTCCTACAATGAGCAGTTCTTC.